This T cell receptor beta chain is drawn from a study of T cell responses to AZD1222 COVID-19 vaccine. Some clones are missing from TCRdb's copy, which holds only in-frame ones; the method was immunoSEQ multiplex PCR. The table shows about 120,000 clones, with 87% occurring only once. The CDR3 has 18 residues. The V gene end was trimmed by 5 bases and the J gene end by 2 bases; junction bases not matched to a gene: 12. From germline, CDR1 is MDHEN and CDR2 SYDVKM. This clone came up a few times. The sequence came from an adult in good health. Sequencing was performed on peripheral blood, taken on day 0 of AZD1222 vaccination. The rearrangement uses TRBV28 and TRBJ1-1; 12 bases are a match to TRBD1. CDR3 in DNA: TGTGCCAGCAGTCCCGGGACAGGGGGCACGGGGCTCAACACTGAAGCTTTCTTT. It translates to CASSPGTGGTGLNTEAFF. The whole variable domain, remainder taken from reference TRBV28 and TRBJ1-1, is DVKVTQSSRYLVKRTGEKVFLECVQDMDHENMFWYRQDPGLGLRLIYFSYDVKMKEKGDIPEGYSVSREKKERFSLILESASTNQTSMYLCASSPGTGGTGLNTEAFFGQGTRLTVV.